This T cell receptor beta chain was recovered during a study of T-cell memory formation after mild COVID-19. Whole-study findings and limits: Nothing confirmed that second-wave clones peaking on day 37 were specific for SARS-CoV-2. Some responding clones appeared in pre-infection memory, suggesting cross-reactive memory joined.

A few counts support this clonotype. What it binds is not known. MiXCR, applied by TCRdb to the 5' RACE reads, yields one record per CDR3 protein. This sample has approximately 250,000 distinct CDR3 sequences; 15% occur once, and the top ten carry 2.1%. The source of this sequence is an adult woman who had mild COVID-19 (a few samples of this study predate the infection). Cell type and time point are not known. Sequenced input: PBMCs or a T cell subset sorted from them (not recorded which).

The CDR3 region has the DNA TGTGCCAGCACCCGCGTTGCGGTAGATGGCTACACCTTC. Protein: CASTRVAVDGYTF. The J gene is TRBJ1-2, the V gene TRBV12-3 or TRBV12-4; D remains ambiguous. CDR3 length: 13 residues. The V gene lost 7 bases and the J gene lost 6 bases, with 15 bases spanning the gap.